The clone carrying this T cell receptor beta chain was counted at least ten times. TCRdb reprocessed the reads with MiXCR, giving one entry per CDR3 protein. Of approximately 260,000 distinct CDR3 sequences listed, approximately 15% were seen once; the top ten hold roughly 50%. These data belong to a study of T cell repertoires in cytomegalovirus infection. The CDR3 consists of 10 residues. V lost 4 bases and J lost 5, with 3 bases in between. Germline loops: CDR1 LGHNA, CDR2 YNFKEQ. V usage is TRBV4-2 and J usage is TRBJ2-7; D not resolved. What was sequenced was CD8+ T cells from PBMCs. The clonotype was recovered from a human donor in good health (CMV status not recorded). Some clones in this sample may be carry-over from other donors' samples. In nucleotides, the CDR3 is TGTGCCAGCAGCCCGCACGAGCAGTACTTC. It specifies CASSPHEQYF.